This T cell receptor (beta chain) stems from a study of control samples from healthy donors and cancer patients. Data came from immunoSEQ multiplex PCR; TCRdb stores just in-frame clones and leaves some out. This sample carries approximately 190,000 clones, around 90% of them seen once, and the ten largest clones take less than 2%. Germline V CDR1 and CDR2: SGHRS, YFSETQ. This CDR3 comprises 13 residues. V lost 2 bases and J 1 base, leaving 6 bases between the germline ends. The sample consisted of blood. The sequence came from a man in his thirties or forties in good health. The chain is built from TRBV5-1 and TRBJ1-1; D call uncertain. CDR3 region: CASSFEENTEAFF. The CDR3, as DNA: TGCGCCAGCAGCTTTGAAGAGAACACTGAAGCTTTCTTT.